Sequencing of this TCR beta chain was carried out in a study of cytomegalovirus exposure and HLA in healthy donors. Method: immunoSEQ multiplex PCR; TCRdb's copy keeps in-frame clones and lacks some. In the table there are about 160,000 clones, more than 80% of which are singletons. The donors were part of the approximately 120-subject validation cohort, which stood apart from the roughly 670-subject first cohort. Sequencing was performed on PBMCs. The receptor's source is a woman under 30 in good health and CMV-seropositive.

CDR3 sequence reads: CASIPIGGQGDKAQYF. DNA for the CDR3: TGTGCCAGCATCCCCATTGGGGGACAGGGGGACAAAGCGCAGTATTTT. This chain connects TRBV28 to TRBJ2-3; 11 nucleotides align to TRBD1. The germline gives CDR1 MDHEN, CDR2 SYDVKM. V dropped 7 bases and J dropped 10; count of bases not matched to a gene: 16. The CDR3 totals 16 residues.